This record concerns one T cell receptor (beta chain) sequence. Its antigen is unknown. This specimen comes from a study of T cell responses to AZD1222 COVID-19 vaccine. Broader study findings: Among the donors, most were white British and more were female, and clonal diversity was possibly underestimated. Recipients of AZD1222 seropositive at baseline numbered only 6 or 7. When two AZD1222 doses had been given, Spike-specific TCR breadth and depth rose. Nearly half of unique spike-specific TCRs reportedly avoided B.1.351 and B.1.1.7 mutated regions.

Sequencing was performed with immunoSEQ multiplex PCR; in TCRdb, only in-frame clones are kept and a portion is missing. The sample lists about 190,000 clones, over 70% occurring once. The receptor's source is an adult in good health. The sample here was peripheral blood, taken on day 0 of MenACWY control vaccination.

The CDR3 sequence: CASSQAQGHYGYTF. The CDR3 nucleotides read TGTGCCAGCAGCCAAGCACAGGGACACTATGGCTACACCTTC. The V call is TRBV4-2, the J call TRBJ1-2; D might be TRBD1 (6 bases). Germline V lookup: CDR1 LGHNA, CDR2 YNFKEQ. The CDR3 is 14 amino acids. Trimming cost V 1 base and J 3 bases, with 9 bases left between them.